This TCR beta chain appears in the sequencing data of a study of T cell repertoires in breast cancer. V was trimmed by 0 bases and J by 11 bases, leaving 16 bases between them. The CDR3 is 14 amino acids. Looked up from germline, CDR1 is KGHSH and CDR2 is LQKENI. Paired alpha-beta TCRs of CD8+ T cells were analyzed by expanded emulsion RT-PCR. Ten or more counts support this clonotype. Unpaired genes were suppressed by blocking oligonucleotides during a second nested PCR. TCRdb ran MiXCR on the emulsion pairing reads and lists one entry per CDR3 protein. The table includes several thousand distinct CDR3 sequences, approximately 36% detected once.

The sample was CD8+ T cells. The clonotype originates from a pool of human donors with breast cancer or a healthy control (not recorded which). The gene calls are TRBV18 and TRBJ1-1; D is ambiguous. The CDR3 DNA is TGTGCCAGCTCACCACCTAACCCTGCAACGGGGGCTTTCTTT. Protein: CASSPPNPATGAFF. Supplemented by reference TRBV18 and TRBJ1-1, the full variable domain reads NAGVMQNPRHLVRRRGQEARLRCSPMKGHSHVYWYRQLPEEGLKFMVYLQKENIIDESGMPKERFSAEFPKEGPSILRIQQVVRGDSAAYFCASSPPNPATGAFFGQGTRLTVV.